The TCR beta chain described here comes from a study of T cell responses to AZD1222 COVID-19 vaccine. Overall study findings and caveats: Spike was spanned by vaccine-associated CD4 TCRs, which were dominant at 160-218 and 743-854. The number of AZD1222 recipients seropositive at baseline was only five to seven.

Sequencing used immunoSEQ multiplex PCR; TCRdb keeps in-frame clones, though not all of them. The sample carries about 130,000 clones, 80% to 90% recorded once. In the case of this clone: Its antigen is unknown.

The source material was peripheral blood, sampled on day 0 of AZD1222 vaccination. The receptor was derived from an adult in good health.

DNA of the CDR3: TGTGCCAGTAGTATTCAGAGGAACACTGAAGCTTTCTTT. It specifies CASSIQRNTEAFF. The J gene is TRBJ1-1, the V gene TRBV19, with D unclear. V was pared by 3 bases and J by 1 base, with 6 bases between. Germline V CDR1 and CDR2: LNHDA, SQIVND (reference sequence). This CDR3 comprises 13 residues. Variable domain in full (rest from reference TRBV19 and TRBJ1-1): DGGITQSPKYLFRKEGQNVTLSCEQNLNHDAMYWYRQDPGQGLRLIYYSQIVNDFQKGDIAEGYSVSREKKESFPLTVTSAQKNPTAFYLCASSIQRNTEAFFGQGTRLTVV.